Presented here are 12 T cell receptor beta chains from one specimen sequenced in a study of T-cell reconstitution after alpha-beta-depleted transplantation in children. A library of TCRbeta sequences, prepared with unique molecular identifiers, was generated. A single record per CDR3 protein comes from TCRdb applying MiXCR to the PCR reads. This sample has approximately 91,000 distinct CDR3 sequences, with 7% to 10% found just once. The source was PBMCs from the stem cell graft donor, collected from the stem cell graft. The origin of the receptors is a human donor who donated a stem cell graft to a child with congenital amegakaryocytic thrombocytopenia.

This clonotype was counted many times. The chain employs TRBV7-9 and TRBJ1-6, with 7 positions matching TRBD1. CDR3 length equals 15 residues. The V gene end was trimmed by 4 bases and the J gene end by 7 bases; junction bases not matched to a gene: 7. Germline-derived CDR1 and CDR2 are SEHNR and FQNEAQ (reference sequence). The CDR3 region has the DNA TGTGCCAGCAGCTCGGGACAGTCCTTAAATTCACCCCTCCACTTT. Translation gives CASSSGQSLNSPLHF.

The genes are TRBV5-6 and TRBJ2-5, with 8 bases identical to TRBD2. V dropped 4 bases and J dropped 3; count of bases not matched to a gene: 8. Germline V gene data show CDR1 as SGHDT and CDR2 as YYEEEE. CDR3 length: 15 residues. CDR3 sequence reads: CASSRPGGVEETQYF. As DNA, the CDR3 is TGTGCCAGCAGCCGCCCGGGAGGGGTGGAAGAGACCCAGTACTTC.

This clonotype was picked up many times. The chain couples TRBV5-1 to TRBJ2-3; tentative D call: TRBD2 (6 bases). Germline CDR1 reads SGHRS; CDR2 reads YFSETQ. V dropped 2 bases and J dropped 3 bases, with 16 bases sitting between them. This CDR3 is built from 16 residues. CDR3 residues: CASSFNGRGGTDTQYF. The CDR3 DNA follows: TGCGCCAGCAGCTTCAACGGGCGGGGCGGGACAGATACGCAGTATTTT.

Many counts were recorded for this clonotype. The chain recombines TRBV12-3 or TRBV12-4 with TRBJ2-5; D could derive from TRBD1 or TRBD2 (6 bases each). Trimming pared 2 bases from V and 4 bases from J, leaving 14 bases between. CDR3 size: 15 residues. CDR3 in DNA: TGTGCCAGCAGTTTATCGGGGGAAGGGGGAGAGACCCAGTACTTC. The encoded protein is CASSLSGEGGETQYF.

This clonotype was counted ten times or more. The chain uses TRBV12-3 or TRBV12-4 and TRBJ1-2, with D unresolved. This CDR3 comprises 12 residues. V gave up 5 bases and J gave up 6 bases, with 10 bases separating them. DNA of the CDR3: TGTGCCAGCAGTCTCGGGCGGGATGGCTACACCTTC. Its protein is CASSLGRDGYTF.

Many counts were recorded for this clonotype. The chain carries TRBV9 and TRBJ1-2, with 9 nucleotides matching TRBD1. This CDR3 has 14 residues. The germline CDR1 and CDR2 sequences are SGDLS and YYNGEE. The V and J ends lost 3 bases and 8 bases, in that order; junction bases with no gene match: 8. CDR3 loop: CASSGHRGRGGYTF. DNA for the CDR3: TGTGCCAGCAGCGGACACAGGGGGCGAGGAGGCTACACCTTC.

This clonotype was observed many times. The V gene is TRBV6-5, the J gene TRBJ2-1, with 9 bases that match TRBD1. Germline lookup yields CDR1 MNHEY and CDR2 SVGAGI. CDR3 length: 15 residues. V was pared by 7 bases and J by 8 bases, with 12 bases of the junction left unmatched. This CDR3 reads CASTLRRQGEDEQFF. CDR3 sequence (DNA): TGTGCCAGCACCCTCCGGCGACAGGGGGAAGATGAGCAGTTCTTC.

Notes on this clonotype: This may come from a read error, since a much larger clone is one base off. V is TRBV20-1 and J is TRBJ2-5; 13 positions match TRBD2. The CDR3 runs to 19 residues. The germline V gene has CDR1 DFQATT and CDR2 SNEGSKA (reference sequence). This chain's CDR3 is CSGRPRDRTSGRGRETQYF. CDR3 DNA: TGCAGTGGTAGACCCCGGGACAGGACTAGCGGGAGAGGGAGAGAGACCCAGTACTTC.

This clonotype came up many times. Its ends do not fully match the called genes, so a read error is possible. The V gene is TRBV5-1, the J gene TRBJ2-3; D gene uncertain. Germline CDR1 and CDR2: SGHRS and YFSETQ. CDR3 length: 13 residues. CDR3 in amino acids: CASSPLLVDRQYF. The CDR3 DNA sequence: TGCGCCAGCAGCCCTCTTTTAGTGGATAGGCAGTATTTT. The whole variable domain, remainder taken from reference TRBV5-1 and TRBJ2-3, is KAGVTQTPRYLIKTRGQQVTLSCSPISGHRSVSWYQQTPGQGLQFLFEYFSETQRNKGNFPGRFSGRQFSNSRSEMNVSTLELGDSALYLCASSPLLVDRQYFGPGTRLTVL.

This clonotype was recorded at least ten times. This chain uses TRBV28 with TRBJ2-6, with D tentatively TRBD2 (6 bases). The CDR3 loop spans 16 amino acids. The V end lost 2 bases, the J end lost 3 bases, and 11 bases lay between the germline ends. CDR1 is MDHEN, CDR2 SYDVKM, per germline. CDR3 DNA: TGTGCCAGCAGTTTACCCACGGGAGTTGGGGCCAACGTCCTGACTTTC. This encodes CASSLPTGVGANVLTF.

The table lists this clonotype with many counts. This chain connects TRBV29-1 to TRBJ2-1; no firm D call. In germline, CDR1 is SQVTM, CDR2 ANQGSEA. Trimming cost V 4 bases and J 10 bases, with 11 bases left between them. The CDR3 is made up of 11 amino acids. Here the CDR3 DNA reads TGCAGCGTTGCCGAACACTTAGAGCAGTTCTTC. Protein sequence: CSVAEHLEQFF.

The sample holds many counts of this clonotype. The gene calls are TRBV12-3 or TRBV12-4 and TRBJ1-6; D not certain. V was cut by 6 bases and J by 8 bases, with 5 bases left in between. This CDR3 is built from 11 residues. The CDR3 DNA sequence: TGTGCCAGCAGCCTTGATTCACCCCTCCACTTT. As protein: CASSLDSPLHF.